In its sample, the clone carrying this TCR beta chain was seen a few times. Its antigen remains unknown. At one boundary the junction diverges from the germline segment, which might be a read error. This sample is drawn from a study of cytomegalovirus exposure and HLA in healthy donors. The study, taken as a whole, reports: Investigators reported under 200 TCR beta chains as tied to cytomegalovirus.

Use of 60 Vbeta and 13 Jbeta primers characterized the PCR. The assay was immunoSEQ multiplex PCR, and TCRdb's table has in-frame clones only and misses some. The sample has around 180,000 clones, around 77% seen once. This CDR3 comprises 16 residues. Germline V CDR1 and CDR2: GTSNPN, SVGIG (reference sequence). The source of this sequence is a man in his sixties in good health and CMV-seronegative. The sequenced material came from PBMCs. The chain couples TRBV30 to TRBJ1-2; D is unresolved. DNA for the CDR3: TGTGCCTGGAGGGACCCCGGGGTCCTAGCTAACTATGGCTACCCCTTC. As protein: CAWRDPGVLANYGYPF.